These 10 T cell receptor beta chains share one sample of origin, sequenced in a study of T cells in Graves' hyperthyroidism and ophthalmopathy (dated by TCRdb to between 2017 and 2020). Libraries were constructed by multiplex PCR. The sample was run on an Illumina HiSeq 2000. Amplification of TCR beta CDR3 regions was carried out from RNA transcripts. The TCR CDR3 was subjected to a first round of RT-PCR using the HTBI primer set and the Qiagen OneStep RT-PCR kit. In TCRdb, the public reads were trimmed at Q25 with fastp and aligned with MiXCR, with productive beta chains retained. Rows with one shared CDR3 protein collapse into an entry with the most common genes and DNA. This sample is represented by roughly 380,000 distinct CDR3 sequences; roughly 13% of them were singletons. 11% of the sample is held by the ten biggest clonotypes. Source material: blood. These receptors were collected from a woman aged 60-75 years with Graves' hyperthyroidism.

This clonotype was seen once. A much bigger clone sits one base away, suggesting this may be a read error. The V and J genes are TRBV27 and TRBJ2-1; TRBD2 aligns across 14 bases. Germline assignment: CDR1 MNHEY and CDR2 SMNVEV (reference sequence). This CDR3 spans 16 amino acids. Losses at the gene ends were 8 bases for V and 9 bases for J; bases not matched to a gene: 12. The CDR3 DNA sequence: TGTGCCAGCGCCCCCGCGGGACTAGCGGGAGTAGGTGAGCAGTTCTTC. Its translation: CASAPAGLAGVGEQFF.

This clonotype was found a few times. The genes are TRBV7-3 and TRBJ2-7, with TRBD2 matching over 12 bases. This CDR3 comprises 15 residues. V lost 5 bases, J lost 4 bases, and 6 bases stayed unmatched. CDR1 is SGHTA, CDR2 FQGTGA, per germline. The CDR3 spells CASSQTSGSGYEQYF. CDR3 nucleotides: TGTGCCAGCAGCCAGACTAGCGGGAGTGGGTACGAGCAGTACTTC.

The V call is TRBV19, the J call TRBJ1-1; weak D call: TRBD1 (5 bases). The CDR3 runs to 13 residues. Trimming took 7 bases from V and 5 from J, leaving 14 bases between them. CDR1 and CDR2 (germline): LNHDA, SQIVND (reference sequence). CDR3 amino acids: CASTPPQGTEAFF. The CDR3 coding sequence is TGTGCCAGTACCCCCCCTCAGGGAACTGAAGCTTTCTTT.

The chain couples TRBV11-3 to TRBJ2-5, with 8 bases aligning to TRBD2. Losses at the gene ends were 2 bases for V and 13 bases for J; bases not matched to a gene: 18. Germline CDR1 is SGHNT and CDR2 is YENEEA. The CDR3 length is 16 residues. The CDR3 reads CASSLRGKTGLGSPYF. In DNA form, the CDR3 reads TGTGCCAGCAGCTTACGCGGCAAGACGGGACTAGGATCCCCGTACTTC.

The chain uses TRBV4-1 and TRBJ1-3; tentatively, D is TRBD1 (6 bases). This CDR3 region has 15 residues. Germline V lookup: CDR1 MGHRA, CDR2 YSYEKL. Trimming took 4 bases from V and 0 from J, leaving 10 bases between them. CDR3 sequence (DNA): TGCGCCAGCAGCCGACAGGTCGCCTCTGGAAACACCATATATTTT. It is translated as CASSRQVASGNTIYF.

The J gene is TRBJ2-7, the V gene TRBV20-1; 10 bases fit TRBD2. This CDR3 contains 14 residues. The junction had 11 bases not matched to a gene; V was cut back by 6 bases and J by 6 bases. Per germline, CDR1 DFQATT and CDR2 SNEGSKA (reference sequence). The CDR3 nucleotides are TGCAGTGCACCCGGACTAGCGGAGAGCTCCGAGCAGTACTTC. It specifies CSAPGLAESSEQYF.

At least ten counts were recorded for this clonotype. The chain couples TRBV30 to TRBJ2-7; D is unresolved. V lost 0 bases to trimming and J lost 1 base, with 7 bases between them. This CDR3 comprises 13 residues. Germline V gene sequence: CDR1 GTSNPN, CDR2 SVGIG (reference sequence). CDR3 residues: CAWSVRSSYEQYF. CDR3 sequence (DNA): TGTGCCTGGAGTGTACGGTCGTCCTACGAGCAGTACTTC.

Many counts were recorded for this clonotype. The V call is TRBV12-3 or TRBV12-4, the J call TRBJ2-1, with D perhaps TRBD2 (6 bases). The V end lost 6 bases, the J end lost 0 bases, and 12 bases lay between the germline ends. The CDR3 runs to 15 residues. The CDR3 DNA reads as TGTGCCAGCAGGCCGACTAGGAGCTCCTACAATGAGCAGTTCTTC. Amino acids: CASRPTRSSYNEQFF.

The sample holds many counts of this clonotype. The chain carries TRBV6-1 and TRBJ2-1; D is unclear. Germline V gene lookup returns CDR1 MNHNS and CDR2 SASEGT. The length of the CDR3 is 14 residues. The V and J ends lost 10 bases and 2 bases respectively, with 15 bases between them. The CDR3 region is CATSKGGPYNEQFF. CDR3 DNA: TGTGCCACCTCTAAGGGCGGCCCCTACAATGAGCAGTTCTTC.

This chain connects TRBV19 to TRBJ2-7; 8 bases are a match to TRBD2. Germline trimming cut 2 bases from V and 3 bases from J; bases unmatched to any gene: 9. This CDR3 spans 16 amino acids. CDR1 and CDR2 (germline): LNHDA, SQIVND (reference sequence). Here the CDR3 reads CASSIRASGRFYEQYF. DNA for the CDR3: TGTGCCAGTAGTATAAGGGCTAGCGGGCGCTTCTACGAGCAGTACTTC.